This is a list of T cell receptor beta chains from one sample in a study of blood T cell repertoires in COVID-19. Some clones are missing from TCRdb's copy, which holds only in-frame ones; the method was immunoSEQ multiplex PCR. The data contain under 150,000 clones, 80% of them singletons. The sample taken for sequencing was peripheral blood. Receptor source: a woman between 45 and 65 years old with acute or convalescent COVID-19. Each CDR3 is given with its conserved first and last residue. The order of the fields is clone size, D gene, V gene, J gene, CDR3 DNA, CDR3 protein. A D gene is named only where the DNA matches it firmly. Rows give clone size only sometimes, using once, few, many, or a class for an expanded clone.

>NA|TRBD1|TRBV6-5|TRBJ2-7
TGTGCCAGCAGTACCGGGACAGAAAGCTCCTACGAGCAGTACTTC
CASSTGTESSYEQYF
>NA|TRBD1|TRBV10-3|TRBJ2-1
TGTGCCATTCGGCCCGGGACAGGGGGCGATGAGCAGTTCTTC
CAIRPGTGGDEQFF
>NA|NA|TRBV5-1|TRBJ1-5
TGCGCCAGCAGCTACACTACAGGGTTGGATCAGCCCCAGCATTTT
CASSYTTGLDQPQHF
>NA|NA|TRBV5-6|TRBJ1-5
TGTGCCAGCAGTTCTGCCCCCGATAGGCCCCAGCATTTT
CASSSAPDRPQHF
>NA|TRBD2|TRBV7-2|TRBJ2-4
TGTGCCAGCAGCTTGGTACAGCGGGGATACCAATTAGCCAAAAACATTCAGTACTTC
CASSLVQRGYQLAKNIQYF
>once|NA|TRBV7-9|TRBJ2-2
TGTGCCAGCAGCTTAGCGGGCCTACAAGGCCGGGAGCTGTTTTTT
CASSLAGLQGRELFF
>NA|TRBD1|TRBV18|TRBJ1-5
TGTGCCAGCTCACCGGGACAGAGCAATCAGCCCCAGCATTTT
CASSPGQSNQPQHF
>NA|TRBD1|TRBV24-1|TRBJ1-2
TGTGCCACCAGTGAGGCGTCCGGACAGGGGGCTAGGGGCTATGGCTACACCTTC
CATSEASGQGARGYGYTF
>NA|TRBD1|TRBV7-6|TRBJ2-2
TGTGCCAGCAGCCTGACAGGGGGCAGGACCGGGGAGCTGTTTTTT
CASSLTGGRTGELFF
>once|NA|TRBV5-1|TRBJ2-5
TGCGCCAGCAGCGGGGGGAACTACCAAGAGACCCAGTACTTC
CASSGGNYQETQYF
>NA|TRBD1|TRBV2|TRBJ1-2
TGTGCCAGCAGTGAAGCGCTTGGCAGGGGGGTTGGCTACACCTTC
CASSEALGRGVGYTF
>NA|NA|TRBV28|TRBJ1-2
TGTGCCAGCAGTTCACGACAGTTTGGCTACACCTTC
CASSSRQFGYTF
>NA|NA|TRBV9|TRBJ1-2
TGTGCCAGCAGCGTAGCGGAGTTTTCTAACTATGGCTACACCTTC
CASSVAEFSNYGYTF
>NA|NA|TRBV27|TRBJ1-5
TGTGCCAGCTCCGGAATCCCATTTGCGGGCAATCAGCCCCAGCATTTT
CASSGIPFAGNQPQHF
>NA|TRBD2|TRBV30|TRBJ2-5
TGTGCCTGGAGTGTATTGACTAGCGGGGGAGGAGAGACCCAGTACTTC
CAWSVLTSGGGETQYF
>NA|TRBD2|TRBV5-1|TRBJ2-5
TGCGCCAGCAGTTTGGTCTCCGGGGGGGCTGAGACCCAGTACTTC
CASSLVSGGAETQYF
>NA|TRBD1|TRBV6-2/TRBV6-3|TRBJ2-7
TGTGCCAGCAGTTACTACGGACAGGGCTCCTACGAGCAGTACTTC
CASSYYGQGSYEQYF
>NA|TRBD1|TRBV18|TRBJ1-1
TGTGCCAGCTCACCGAGGACAGGGGGCACTGAAGCTTTCTTT
CASSPRTGGTEAFF
>NA|NA|TRBV6-2/TRBV6-3|TRBJ1-5
TGTGCCAGCAGTTCAGGGAACCGCAATCAGCCCCAGCATTTT
CASSSGNRNQPQHF
>NA|TRBD1|TRBV6-1|TRBJ1-5
TGTGCCAGCAGTGTCCGGGGACAGGGGGCGTCGGAGCCCCAGCATTTT
CASSVRGQGASEPQHF
>NA|TRBD1|TRBV12-3/TRBV12-4|TRBJ1-1
TGTGCCAGCACCCGGACAGGGGGCACTGAAGCTTTCTTT
CASTRTGGTEAFF
>NA|TRBD2|TRBV3-1/TRBV3-2|TRBJ2-3
TGTGCCAGCAGCCAACCTCCCGGGACTAGCGGGAGCACAGATACGCAGTATTTT
CASSQPPGTSGSTDTQYF
>once|NA|TRBV9|TRBJ1-1
TGTGCCAGCAGCGTAGCTGGAGCGAACACTGAAGCTTTCTTT
CASSVAGANTEAFF
>NA|TRBD1|TRBV9|TRBJ1-2
TGTGCCAGCAGCGGATCACAGGGGATGAATGGCTACACCTTC
CASSGSQGMNGYTF
>NA|NA|TRBV9|TRBJ2-5
TGTGCCAGCAGCCCCGGGCAGGGCTCACTACAAGAGACCCAGTACTTC
CASSPGQGSLQETQYF
>NA|NA|TRBV11-3|TRBJ1-2
TGTGCCAGCAGCTCTTCTAGGGAGGGCAGGTCCCAATTC
CASSSSREGRSQF
>NA|TRBD1|TRBV19|TRBJ1-5
TGTGCCAGTAGCAGGGACAGTGCAAGCAATCAGCCCCAGCATTTT
CASSRDSASNQPQHF
>NA|NA|TRBV7-2|TRBJ2-2
TGTGCCAGCAACCATGACCGAAGCGGCCCGAACACCGGGGAGCTGTTTTTT
CASNHDRSGPNTGELFF
>NA|NA|TRBV27|TRBJ2-2
TGTGCCAGCAGACCCAGGGGTAGTGTCGGGGAGCTGTTTTTT
CASRPRGSVGELFF
>NA|TRBD1|TRBV5-4|TRBJ1-5
TGTGCCAGCAGCCGTGGAGGGGGCAGCAATCAGCCCCAGCATTTT
CASSRGGGSNQPQHF
>few|NA|TRBV27|TRBJ2-7
TGTGCCAGCTCCCGGAAGGGGGACCGCTACGAGCAGTACTTC
CASSRKGDRYEQYF
>NA|TRBD1|TRBV18|TRBJ1-2
TGTGCCAGCTCACCCTTGGGACAGGACTATGGCTACACCTTC
CASSPLGQDYGYTF
>NA|NA|TRBV28|TRBJ1-2
TGTGCCAGCAATCAGGGGTCGAGCTATGGCTACACCTTC
CASNQGSSYGYTF
>NA|TRBD1|TRBV11-2|TRBJ1-5
TGTGCCAGCAGCCTCGGGACAGCCCCTTATAATCAGCCCCAGCATTTT
CASSLGTAPYNQPQHF
>NA|TRBD2|TRBV7-3|TRBJ2-1
TGTGCCAGCAGTCAAACTGAAGCGGGGGGGCTTTACAATGAGCAGTTCTTC
CASSQTEAGGLYNEQFF
>NA|NA|TRBV5-4|TRBJ2-1
TGTGCCAGCAGCGGTCAGGGGGGTTCCTACAATGAGCAGTTCTTC
CASSGQGGSYNEQFF
>NA|TRBD2|TRBV5-5|TRBJ2-7
TGTGCCAGCAGCTTGGAATTTTTCGGACTAGCGGGGGAATACTACGAGCAGTACTTC
CASSLEFFGLAGEYYEQYF
>NA|NA|TRBV18|TRBJ1-2
TGTGCCAGCTCACCACGGGAACAGGGCGGCGGCTACACCTTC
CASSPREQGGGYTF
>NA|TRBD1|TRBV6-5|TRBJ1-6
TGTGCCAGCACCATGGGACAGGGGTATAATTCACCCCTCCACTTT
CASTMGQGYNSPLHF
>NA|TRBD1|TRBV19|TRBJ2-3
TGTGCCAGTAGTCCTGGACAGGGTCATTTTACGCAGTATTTT
CASSPGQGHFTQYF
>few|TRBD2|TRBV6-5|TRBJ2-5
TGTGCCAGCAGACGAATCAGCGGGACCCAAGAGACCCAGTACTTC
CASRRISGTQETQYF
>once|NA|TRBV7-2|TRBJ2-1
TGTGCCAGCAGACAAGACAACCCCAGCAATGAGCAGTTCTTC
CASRQDNPSNEQFF
>NA|NA|TRBV5-1|TRBJ1-1
TGCGCCAGCAGCTTGGTAGTAGGGGAGAACACTGAAGCTTTCTTT
CASSLVVGENTEAFF
>NA|NA|TRBV4-1|TRBJ1-1
TGCGCCAGCAGCCAAGAGGCAGGGCGTCCCACTGAAGCTTTCTTT
CASSQEAGRPTEAFF
>few|TRBD2|TRBV4-1|TRBJ2-3
TGCGCCAGCAGCCAAGAGGGACTAGCATCAGATACGCAGTATTTT
CASSQEGLASDTQYF
>many|TRBD2|TRBV7-3|TRBJ2-5
TGTGCCAGCAGCACTAGCGGGGATCTGGAGACCCAGTACTTC
CASSTSGDLETQYF
>once|TRBD1|TRBV30|TRBJ2-7
TGTGCCTGGTCCGGACAGGGCAAGCAGTACTTC
CAWSGQGKQYF
>NA|NA|TRBV11-3|TRBJ1-1
TGTGCCAGCAGCTTGGGCAGAAACACTGAAGCTTTCTTT
CASSLGRNTEAFF
>few|TRBD1|TRBV12-3/TRBV12-4|TRBJ1-1
TGTGCCAGCAGCCTGACAGGGGACACTGAAGCTTTCTTT
CASSLTGDTEAFF
>NA|TRBD1|TRBV3-1/TRBV3-2|TRBJ1-6
TGTGCCAGCAGCCAAGTGGCAGGGGGACTTGATTCACCCCTCCACTTT
CASSQVAGGLDSPLHF
>NA|NA|TRBV29-1|TRBJ1-2
TGCAGCGTTGGACAGGATTATGGCTACACCTTC
CSVGQDYGYTF
>NA|TRBD1|TRBV28|TRBJ1-2
TGTGCCAGCACCGCCGGACAGGGTACGGGCTACACCTTC
CASTAGQGTGYTF
>once|TRBD1|TRBV18|TRBJ1-6
TGTGCCAGCTCACCGGGACAGGGGGCTCGTTCACCCCTCCACTTT
CASSPGQGARSPLHF
>NA|TRBD2|TRBV3-1/TRBV3-2|TRBJ2-5
TGTGCCAGCAGCCAAGATTACGTAGCGGGGGGATCCGAGACCCAGTACTTC
CASSQDYVAGGSETQYF
>NA|NA|TRBV5-1|TRBJ1-6
TGCGCCAGCAGCTTGGGTGCAGGGATTAATTCACCCCTCCACTTT
CASSLGAGINSPLHF
>NA|NA|TRBV7-3|TRBJ1-1
TGTGCCAGCAGCTTAAGCGGCGGGAACACTGAAGCTTTCTTT
CASSLSGGNTEAFF
>NA|NA|TRBV6-4|TRBJ2-3
TGTGCCAGCAGTGACAGGACAGGCACAGATACGCAGTATTTT
CASSDRTGTDTQYF